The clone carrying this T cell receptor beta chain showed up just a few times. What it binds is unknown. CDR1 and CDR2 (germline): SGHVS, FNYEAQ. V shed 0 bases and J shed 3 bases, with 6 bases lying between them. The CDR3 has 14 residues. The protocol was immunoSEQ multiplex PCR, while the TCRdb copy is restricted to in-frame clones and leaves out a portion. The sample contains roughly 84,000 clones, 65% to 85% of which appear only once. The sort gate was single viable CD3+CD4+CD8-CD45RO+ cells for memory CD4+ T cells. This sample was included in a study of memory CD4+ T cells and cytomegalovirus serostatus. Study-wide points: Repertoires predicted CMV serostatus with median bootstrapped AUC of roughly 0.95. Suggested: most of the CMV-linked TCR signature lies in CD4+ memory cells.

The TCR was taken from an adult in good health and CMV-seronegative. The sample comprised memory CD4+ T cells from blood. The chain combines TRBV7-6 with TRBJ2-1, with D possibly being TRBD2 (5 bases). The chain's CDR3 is CASSLAGNYNEQFF. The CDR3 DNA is TGTGCCAGCAGCTTAGCCGGGAACTACAATGAGCAGTTCTTC.